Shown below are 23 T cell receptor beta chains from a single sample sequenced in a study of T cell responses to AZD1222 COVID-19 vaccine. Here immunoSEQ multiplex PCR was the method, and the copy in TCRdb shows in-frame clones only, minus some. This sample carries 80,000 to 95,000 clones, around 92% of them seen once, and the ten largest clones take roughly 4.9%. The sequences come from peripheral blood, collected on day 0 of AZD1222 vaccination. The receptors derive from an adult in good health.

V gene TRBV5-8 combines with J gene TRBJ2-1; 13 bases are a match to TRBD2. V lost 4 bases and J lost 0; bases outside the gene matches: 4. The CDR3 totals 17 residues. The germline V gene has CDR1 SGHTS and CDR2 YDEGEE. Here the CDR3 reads CASSDTSGRVSYNEQFF. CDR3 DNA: TGTGCCAGCAGCGACACTAGCGGGAGGGTCTCCTACAATGAGCAGTTCTTC. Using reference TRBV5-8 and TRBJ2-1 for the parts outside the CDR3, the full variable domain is EAGVTQSPTHLIKTRGQQATLRCSPISGHTSVYWYQQALGLGLQFLLWYDEGEERNRGNFPPRFSGRQFPNYSSELNVNALELEDSALYLCASSDTSGRVSYNEQFFGPGTRLTVL.

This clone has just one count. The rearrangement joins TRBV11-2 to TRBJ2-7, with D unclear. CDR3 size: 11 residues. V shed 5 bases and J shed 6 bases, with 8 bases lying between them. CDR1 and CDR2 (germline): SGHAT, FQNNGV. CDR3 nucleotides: TGTGCCAGCAGCCGGCTAGTCGAGCAGTACTTC. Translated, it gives CASSRLVEQYF.

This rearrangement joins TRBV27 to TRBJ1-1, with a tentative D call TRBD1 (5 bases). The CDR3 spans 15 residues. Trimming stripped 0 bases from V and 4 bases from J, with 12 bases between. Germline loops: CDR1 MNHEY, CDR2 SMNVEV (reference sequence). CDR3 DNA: TGTGCCAGCAGTTTATCCCGGGGCAGCGTCACTGAAGCTTTCTTT. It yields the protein CASSLSRGSVTEAFF.

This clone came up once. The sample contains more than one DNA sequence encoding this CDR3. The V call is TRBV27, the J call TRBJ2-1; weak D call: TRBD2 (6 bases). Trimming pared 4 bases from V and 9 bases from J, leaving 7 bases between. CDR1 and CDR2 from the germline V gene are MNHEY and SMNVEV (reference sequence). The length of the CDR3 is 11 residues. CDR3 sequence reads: CASSSGGEQFF. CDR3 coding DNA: TGTGCCAGCAGTTCCGGGGGTGAGCAGTTCTTC.

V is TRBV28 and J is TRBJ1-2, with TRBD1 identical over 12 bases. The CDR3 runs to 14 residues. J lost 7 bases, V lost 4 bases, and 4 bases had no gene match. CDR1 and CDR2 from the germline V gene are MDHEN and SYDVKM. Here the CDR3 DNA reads TGTGCCAGCAGTTCGGGACAGGGGGCGCGTGGCTACACCTTC. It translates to CASSSGQGARGYTF.

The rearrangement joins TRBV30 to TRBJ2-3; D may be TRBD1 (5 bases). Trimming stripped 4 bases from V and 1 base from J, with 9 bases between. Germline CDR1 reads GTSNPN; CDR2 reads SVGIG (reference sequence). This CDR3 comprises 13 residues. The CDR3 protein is CAWTRARTDTQYF. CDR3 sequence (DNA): TGTGCCTGGACCAGGGCCCGCACAGATACGCAGTATTTT.

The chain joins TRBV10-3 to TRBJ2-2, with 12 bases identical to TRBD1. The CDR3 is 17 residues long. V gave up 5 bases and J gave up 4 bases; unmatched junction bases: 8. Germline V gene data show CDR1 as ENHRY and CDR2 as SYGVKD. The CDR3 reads CAISWPGQGAGTGELFF. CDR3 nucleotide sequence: TGTGCCATCAGTTGGCCGGGACAGGGGGCTGGCACCGGGGAGCTGTTTTTT.

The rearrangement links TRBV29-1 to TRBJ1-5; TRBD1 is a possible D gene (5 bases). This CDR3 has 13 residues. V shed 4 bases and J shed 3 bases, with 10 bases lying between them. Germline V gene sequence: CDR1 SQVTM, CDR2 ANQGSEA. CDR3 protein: CSVGAGTNQPQHF. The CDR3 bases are TGCAGCGTTGGGGCGGGGACCAATCAGCCCCAGCATTTT.

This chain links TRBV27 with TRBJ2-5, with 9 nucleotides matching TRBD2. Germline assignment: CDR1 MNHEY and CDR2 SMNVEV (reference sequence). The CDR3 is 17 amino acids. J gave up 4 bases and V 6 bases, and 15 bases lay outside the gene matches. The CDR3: CASSPLRSGRYGETQYF. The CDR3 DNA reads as TGTGCCAGCAGCCCCCTTAGAAGCGGGAGGTACGGAGAGACCCAGTACTTC.

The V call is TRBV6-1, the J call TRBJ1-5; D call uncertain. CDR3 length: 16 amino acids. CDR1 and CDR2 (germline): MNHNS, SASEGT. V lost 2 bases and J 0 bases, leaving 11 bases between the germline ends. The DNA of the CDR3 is TGTGCCAGCAGTGAACCCCCCTCGGATAGCAATCAGCCCCAGCATTTT. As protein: CASSEPPSDSNQPQHF.

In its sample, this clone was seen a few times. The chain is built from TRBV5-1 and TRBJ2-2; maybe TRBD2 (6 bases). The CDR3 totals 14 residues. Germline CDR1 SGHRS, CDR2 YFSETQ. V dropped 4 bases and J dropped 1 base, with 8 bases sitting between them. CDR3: CASSNSGNTGELFF. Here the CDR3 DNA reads TGCGCCAGCAGCAATAGCGGGAACACCGGGGAGCTGTTTTTT.

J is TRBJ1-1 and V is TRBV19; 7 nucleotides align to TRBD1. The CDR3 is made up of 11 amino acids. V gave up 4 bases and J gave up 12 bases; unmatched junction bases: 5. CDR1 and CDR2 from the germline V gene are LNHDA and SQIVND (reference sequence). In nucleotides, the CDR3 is TGTGCCAGTAGTAGACAGGGTTGGTCTTTCTTT. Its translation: CASSRQGWSFF. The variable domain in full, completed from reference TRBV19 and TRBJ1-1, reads DGGITQSPKYLFRKEGQNVTLSCEQNLNHDAMYWYRQDPGQGLRLIYYSQIVNDFQKGDIAEGYSVSREKKESFPLTVTSAQKNPTAFYLCASSRQGWSFFGQGTRLTVV.

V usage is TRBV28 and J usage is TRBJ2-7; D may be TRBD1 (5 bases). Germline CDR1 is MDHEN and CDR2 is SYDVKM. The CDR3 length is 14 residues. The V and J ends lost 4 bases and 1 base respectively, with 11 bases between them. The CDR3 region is CASSSPGWSYEQYF. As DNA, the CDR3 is TGTGCCAGCAGTTCCCCAGGGTGGTCCTACGAGCAGTACTTC. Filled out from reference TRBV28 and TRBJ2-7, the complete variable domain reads DVKVTQSSRYLVKRTGEKVFLECVQDMDHENMFWYRQDPGLGLRLIYFSYDVKMKEKGDIPEGYSVSREKKERFSLILESASTNQTSMYLCASSSPGWSYEQYFGPGTRLTVT.

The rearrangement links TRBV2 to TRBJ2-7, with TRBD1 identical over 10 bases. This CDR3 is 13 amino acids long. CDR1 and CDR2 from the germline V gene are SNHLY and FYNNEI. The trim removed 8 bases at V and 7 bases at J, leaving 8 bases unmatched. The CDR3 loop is CASGGTGVQEQYF. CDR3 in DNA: TGTGCCAGCGGGGGGACAGGGGTGCAGGAGCAGTACTTC.

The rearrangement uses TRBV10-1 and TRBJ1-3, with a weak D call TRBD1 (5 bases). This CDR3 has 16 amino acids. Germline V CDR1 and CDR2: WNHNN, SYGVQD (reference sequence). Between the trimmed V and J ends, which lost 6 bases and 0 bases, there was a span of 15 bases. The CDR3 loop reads CASRGSGLTSGNTIYF. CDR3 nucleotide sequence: TGCGCCAGCAGGGGGTCAGGGCTCACCTCTGGAAACACCATATATTTT.

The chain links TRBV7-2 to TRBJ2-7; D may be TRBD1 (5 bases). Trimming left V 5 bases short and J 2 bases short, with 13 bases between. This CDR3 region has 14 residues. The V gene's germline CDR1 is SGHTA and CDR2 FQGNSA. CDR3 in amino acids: CASSHPTETYEQYF. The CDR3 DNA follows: TGTGCCAGCAGCCACCCGACAGAAACCTACGAGCAGTACTTC.

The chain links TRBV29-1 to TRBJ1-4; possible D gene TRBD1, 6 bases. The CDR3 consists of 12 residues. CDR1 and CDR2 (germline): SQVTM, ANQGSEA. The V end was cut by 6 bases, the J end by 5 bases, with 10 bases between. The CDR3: CSVGGPNEKLFF. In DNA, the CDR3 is TGCAGCGTCGGGGGGCCAAATGAAAAACTGTTTTTT.

The CDR3 region has the DNA TGCGCCAGCAGCTTGCCGACTAGCGGGCCCTACTACGAGCAGTACTTC. Its translation is CASSLPTSGPYYEQYF. The chain is built from TRBV5-1 and TRBJ2-7; 10 nucleotides agree with TRBD2. Germline loops: CDR1 SGHRS, CDR2 YFSETQ. This CDR3 is built from 16 residues. J was trimmed by 3 bases and V by 1 base; bases with no gene match: 7.

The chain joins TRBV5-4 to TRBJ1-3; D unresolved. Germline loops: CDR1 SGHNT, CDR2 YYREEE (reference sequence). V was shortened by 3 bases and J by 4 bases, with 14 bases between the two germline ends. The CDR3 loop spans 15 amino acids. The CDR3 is CASSYDPGMGNTIYF. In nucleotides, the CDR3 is TGTGCCAGCAGCTACGACCCCGGGATGGGAAACACCATATATTTT.

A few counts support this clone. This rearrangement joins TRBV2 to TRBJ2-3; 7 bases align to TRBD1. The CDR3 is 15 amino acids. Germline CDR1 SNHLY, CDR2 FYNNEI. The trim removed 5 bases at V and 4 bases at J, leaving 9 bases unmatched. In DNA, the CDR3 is TGTGCCAGCAGTCCACAGGGGATGAGGCCAGATACGCAGTATTTT. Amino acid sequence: CASSPQGMRPDTQYF.

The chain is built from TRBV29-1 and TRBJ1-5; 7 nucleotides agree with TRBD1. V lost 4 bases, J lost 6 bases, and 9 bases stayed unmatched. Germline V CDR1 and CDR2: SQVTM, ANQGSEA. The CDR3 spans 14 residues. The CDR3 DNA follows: TGCAGCGTTGTGTTGGCAGGGGGAAGTCAGCCCCAGCATTTT. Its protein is CSVVLAGGSQPQHF. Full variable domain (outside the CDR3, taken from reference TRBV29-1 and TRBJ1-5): SAVISQKPSRDICQRGTSLTIQCQVDSQVTMMFWYRQQPGQSLTLIATANQGSEATYESGFVIDKFPISRPNLTFSTLTVSNMSPEDSSIYLCSVVLAGGSQPQHFGDGTRLSIL.

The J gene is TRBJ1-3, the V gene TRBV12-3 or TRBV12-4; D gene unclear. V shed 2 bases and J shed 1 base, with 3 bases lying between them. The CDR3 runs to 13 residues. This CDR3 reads CASSLSSGNTIYF. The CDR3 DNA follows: TGTGCCAGCAGTTTAAGTTCTGGAAACACCATATATTTT.

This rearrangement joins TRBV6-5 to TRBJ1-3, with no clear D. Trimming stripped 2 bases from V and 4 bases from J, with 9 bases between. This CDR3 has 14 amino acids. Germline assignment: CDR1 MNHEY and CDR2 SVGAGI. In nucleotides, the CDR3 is TGTGCCAGCAGTTACGGAGACCCCGGAAACACCATATATTTT. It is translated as CASSYGDPGNTIYF.